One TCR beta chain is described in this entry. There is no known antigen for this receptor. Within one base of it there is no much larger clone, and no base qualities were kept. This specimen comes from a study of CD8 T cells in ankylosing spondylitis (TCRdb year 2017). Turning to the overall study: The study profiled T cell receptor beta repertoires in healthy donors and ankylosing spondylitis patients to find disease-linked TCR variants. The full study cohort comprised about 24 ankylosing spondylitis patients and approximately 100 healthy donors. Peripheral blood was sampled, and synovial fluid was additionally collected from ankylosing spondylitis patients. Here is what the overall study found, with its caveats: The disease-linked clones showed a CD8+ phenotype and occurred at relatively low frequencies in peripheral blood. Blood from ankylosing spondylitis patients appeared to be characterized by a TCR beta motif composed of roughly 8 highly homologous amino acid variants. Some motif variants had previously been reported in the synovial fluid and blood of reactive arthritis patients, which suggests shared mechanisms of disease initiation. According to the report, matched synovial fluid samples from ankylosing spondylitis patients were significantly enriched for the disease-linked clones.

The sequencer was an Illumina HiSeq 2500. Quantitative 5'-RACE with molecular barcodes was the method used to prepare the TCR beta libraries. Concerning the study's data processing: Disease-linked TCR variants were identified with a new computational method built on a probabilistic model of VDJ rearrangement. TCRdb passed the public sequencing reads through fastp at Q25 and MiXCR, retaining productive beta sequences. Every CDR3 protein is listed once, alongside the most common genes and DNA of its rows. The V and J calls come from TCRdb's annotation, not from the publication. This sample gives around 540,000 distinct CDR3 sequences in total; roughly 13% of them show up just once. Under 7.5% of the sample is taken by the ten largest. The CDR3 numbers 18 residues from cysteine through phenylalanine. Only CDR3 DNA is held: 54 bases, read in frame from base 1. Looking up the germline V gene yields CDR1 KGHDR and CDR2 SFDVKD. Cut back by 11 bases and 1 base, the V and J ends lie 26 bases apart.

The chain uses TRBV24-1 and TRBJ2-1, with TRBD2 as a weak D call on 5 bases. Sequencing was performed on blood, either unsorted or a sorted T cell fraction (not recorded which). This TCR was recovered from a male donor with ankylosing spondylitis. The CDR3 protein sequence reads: CANYSVSPRARSYNEQFF. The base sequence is TGTGCCAACTATAGCGTGTCACCGCGGGCCCGGTCCTACAATGAGCAGTTCTTC.